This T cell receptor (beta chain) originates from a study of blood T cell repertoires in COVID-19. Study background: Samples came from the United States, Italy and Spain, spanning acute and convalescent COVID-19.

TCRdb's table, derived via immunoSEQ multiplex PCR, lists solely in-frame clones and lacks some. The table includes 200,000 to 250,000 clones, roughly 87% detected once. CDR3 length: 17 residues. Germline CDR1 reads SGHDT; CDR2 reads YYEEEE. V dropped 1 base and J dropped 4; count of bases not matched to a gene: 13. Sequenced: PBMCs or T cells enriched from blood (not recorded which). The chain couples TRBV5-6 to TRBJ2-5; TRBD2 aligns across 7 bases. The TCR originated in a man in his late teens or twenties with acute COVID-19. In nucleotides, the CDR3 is TGTGCCAGCAGCTTGAAGGAGGGCGGGAGTTTGGTAGAGACCCAGTACTTC. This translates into CASSLKEGGSLVETQYF.